The 15 T cell receptor beta chains below all came from one sample that was sequenced in a study of blood T cell repertoires in COVID-19. The method was immunoSEQ multiplex PCR; TCRdb's version includes in-frame clones alone and lacks a portion of them. The table lists approximately 320,000 clones, nearly 90% of them singletons. Sample: peripheral blood. These receptors came from a woman younger than 45 with COVID-19, enrolled during active disease.

This clone was seen a single time. The chain uses TRBV3-1 (or the pseudogene TRBV3-2) and TRBJ1-5; tentative D call: TRBD1 (5 bases). V shed 0 bases and J shed 5 bases, with 11 bases lying between them. There are 15 residues in the CDR3. Germline assignment: CDR1 LGHDT and CDR2 YNNKEL (reference sequence). The CDR3 nucleotides are TGTGCCAGCAGCCAAGATGGCGGGGGATATCAGCCCCAGCATTTT. This gives the protein CASSQDGGGYQPQHF.

Turning to this clone: Other DNA variants within this sample encode the same CDR3. The rearrangement uses TRBV5-1 and TRBJ1-1, with D unclear. Germline V gene sequence: CDR1 SGHRS, CDR2 YFSETQ. V lost 0 bases, J lost 1 base, and 4 bases lay in between. CDR3 length: 13 residues. This chain's CDR3 is CASSLEANTEAFF. The CDR3 DNA is TGCGCCAGCAGCTTGGAAGCGAACACTGAAGCTTTCTTT.

Regarding this clone: The same CDR3 can be traced to other DNA sequences in this sample. Written as DNA, the CDR3 is TGTGCCAGCAGTTTACTAGCGGGGGGACCAGATACGCAGTATTTT. Protein: CASSLLAGGPDTQYF. V is TRBV28 and J is TRBJ2-3; 11 nucleotides agree with TRBD2. V was pared by 2 bases and J by 4 bases, with 2 bases of the junction left unmatched. The CDR3 has 15 amino acids. Germline V gene lookup returns CDR1 MDHEN and CDR2 SYDVKM.

The J gene is TRBJ1-1, the V gene TRBV6-6, with D tentatively TRBD1 (5 bases). This CDR3 is 13 amino acids long. The V and J ends lost 2 bases and 8 bases respectively, with 12 bases between them. CDR1 and CDR2 (germline): MNHNY, SVGAGI (reference sequence). As DNA, the CDR3 is TGTGCCAGCAGTTACACTTATGACAGAGAAGCTTTCTTT. Its protein product is CASSYTYDREAFF.

The rearrangement uses TRBV6-5 and TRBJ1-2, with 7 bases that match TRBD1. V was pared by 5 bases and J by 0 bases, with 6 bases of the junction left unmatched. From germline, CDR1 is MNHEY and CDR2 SVGAGI. The CDR3 loop spans 15 amino acids. In nucleotides, the CDR3 is TGTGCCAGCAGTAAACCCGGGACAGCTAACTATGGCTACACCTTC. Translation: CASSKPGTANYGYTF.

V and J are TRBV5-8 and TRBJ2-1, with D possibly matching TRBD2 (5 bases). CDR1 and CDR2 (germline): SGHTS, YDEGEE. Trimming pared 0 bases from V and 0 bases from J, leaving 13 bases between. The CDR3 totals 17 residues. The CDR3 region has the DNA TGTGCCAGCAGCTTGGCCGGAGCGGCGAGCTCCTACAATGAGCAGTTCTTC. Translation: CASSLAGAASSYNEQFF.

The CDR3 DNA is TGTGCCAGCAGCCACTCCCTGCACGAGCAGTACTTC. Its translation is CASSHSLHEQYF. This rearrangement joins TRBV13 to TRBJ2-7, with no clear D. Germline assignment: CDR1 PRHDT and CDR2 FYEKMQ (reference sequence). V was clipped by 5 bases and J by 5 bases, with 10 bases between them. This CDR3 is built from 12 residues.

The sample holds many counts of this clone. This chain uses TRBV29-1 with TRBJ2-7; TRBD1 agrees at 8 bases. Germline CDR1 is SQVTM and CDR2 is ANQGSEA. The CDR3 sequence is 11 residues long. Trimming cost V 0 bases and J 9 bases; bases outside gene matches: 1. The CDR3 protein is CSVEDGTGQYF. The CDR3 DNA reads as TGCAGCGTTGAAGATGGGACAGGGCAGTACTTC.

Here the CDR3 DNA reads TGTGCCAGCAGCAAAGGAGGACAGGGGGCGGTTCGAGTCACTAATGAAAAACTGTTTTTT. The encoded protein is CASSKGGQGAVRVTNEKLFF. The V and J genes are TRBV21-1 and TRBJ1-4; no check of the table's D call, TRBD1, against the DNA was made. TRBV21-1 is designated a pseudogene. The CDR3 is 20 residues long.

The rearrangement joins TRBV4-2 to TRBJ2-5, with TRBD2 matching 14 bases. The trim removed 1 base at V and 0 bases at J, leaving 4 bases unmatched. The germline V gene has CDR1 LGHNA and CDR2 YNFKEQ. This CDR3 spans 18 amino acids. As DNA, the CDR3 is TGTGCCAGCAGCCAAGCCCGGGGACTAGCGGGGGACCAAGAGACCCAGTACTTC. Residues: CASSQARGLAGDQETQYF.

The rearrangement links TRBV21-1 to TRBJ1-1. TRBV21-1 is a pseudogene locus. The CDR3 covers 19 residues. CDR3 sequence reads: CASSKVYLGPPRRGTEAFF. CDR3 coding DNA: TGTGCCAGCAGCAAAGTATATTTAGGTCCGCCTCGTCGCGGCACTGAAGCTTTCTTT.

This rearrangement joins TRBV5-5 to TRBJ2-7; the match to TRBD2 covers 8 bases. The CDR3 length is 15 residues. Germline lookup yields CDR1 SGHKS and CDR2 YYEKEE (reference sequence). V lost 0 bases, J lost 3 bases, and 5 bases stayed unmatched. CDR3 nucleotide sequence: TGTGCCAGCAGCTTGGGCGCGGGGGGTTACTACGAGCAGTACTTC. Its protein is CASSLGAGGYYEQYF.

The chain recombines TRBV5-1 with TRBJ1-3; no clear D. V lost 0 bases and J lost 0, with 7 bases in between. Looked up from germline, CDR1 is SGHRS and CDR2 is YFSETQ. The CDR3 length is 15 residues. The CDR3 DNA follows: TGCGCCAGCAGCTTGGGGCCTGGCTCTGGAAACACCATATATTTT. Translation: CASSLGPGSGNTIYF. The variable domain in full, completed from reference TRBV5-1 and TRBJ1-3, reads KAGVTQTPRYLIKTRGQQVTLSCSPISGHRSVSWYQQTPGQGLQFLFEYFSETQRNKGNFPGRFSGRQFSNSRSEMNVSTLELGDSALYLCASSLGPGSGNTIYFGEGSWLTVV.

The J gene is TRBJ1-1, the V gene TRBV20-1, with TRBD1 identical over 7 bases. Germline V gene lookup returns CDR1 DFQATT and CDR2 SNEGSKA (reference sequence). The junction had 13 bases not matched to a gene; V was cut back by 3 bases and J by 9 bases. This CDR3 contains 14 residues. The CDR3 spells CSASGKQGTAQAFF. The CDR3 bases are TGCAGTGCTAGTGGGAAACAGGGGACGGCTCAAGCTTTCTTT.

The chain couples TRBV11-2 to TRBJ2-5, with a weak D call TRBD2 (6 bases). The CDR3 loop spans 16 amino acids. V shed 0 bases and J shed 2 bases, with 13 bases lying between them. Germline-derived CDR1 and CDR2 are SGHAT and FQNNGV. CDR3 amino acids: CASSLEYGLTQETQYF. Here the CDR3 DNA reads TGTGCCAGCAGCTTAGAGTACGGACTAACTCAAGAGACCCAGTACTTC.